The 29 T cell receptor beta chains below all came from one sample that was sequenced in a study of blood T cell repertoires in COVID-19. The method was immunoSEQ multiplex PCR; TCRdb's version includes in-frame clones alone and lacks a portion of them. Found here are 90,000 to 120,000 clones, approximately 90% of them singletons; the top ten hold under 7%. The specimen was peripheral blood. The receptors originated from a man in his fifties or sixties with active or convalescent COVID-19.

In this sample, this clone turned up a few times. This chain connects TRBV10-3 to TRBJ1-1; TRBD1 aligns across 7 bases. Germline CDR1 and CDR2: ENHRY and SYGVKD. V trimming: 6 bases; J trimming: 1 base; junction bases outside the gene matches: 2. CDR3 length: 13 amino acids. CDR3 nucleotide sequence: TGTGCCATCAGGAGGACAGGGAACACTGAAGCTTTCTTT. This translates into CAIRRTGNTEAFF.

The rearrangement links TRBV2 to TRBJ2-2; D is unresolved. Germline V gives CDR1 SNHLY, CDR2 FYNNEI. This CDR3 spans 14 amino acids. V lost 2 bases and J lost 1, with 5 bases in between. The CDR3 sequence: CASSELGNTGELFF. The DNA for the CDR3 is TGTGCCAGCAGTGAACTCGGGAACACCGGGGAGCTGTTTTTT.

This clone came up a few times. The chain joins TRBV7-9 to TRBJ2-7, with D possibly being TRBD2 (6 bases). Trimming took off 0 bases at V and 6 bases at J, with 6 bases between the two ends. The CDR3 extends over 12 amino acids. Germline V CDR1 and CDR2: SEHNR, FQNEAQ (reference sequence). The CDR3, as DNA: TGTGCCAGCAGCTTAGCGGAGGGCGAGCAGTACTTC. Protein sequence: CASSLAEGEQYF.

The V gene is TRBV7-9, the J gene TRBJ2-7; TRBD2 aligns across 7 bases. CDR3 length: 15 amino acids. CDR1 SEHNR and CDR2 FQNEAQ come from the germline V gene (reference sequence). The V and J ends lost 5 bases and 5 bases, in that order; junction bases with no gene match: 12. In DNA, the CDR3 is TGTGCCAGCAGCAAGTACCCGGGGGGAGCGGACGAGCAGTACTTC. Translated: CASSKYPGGADEQYF.

About this clone itself: A read error may account for a junction end that differs from germline. The CDR3 nucleotides read TGCGCCAGCAGCCAAGATGGAAGAAGCGGGAGGATCTTC. Encoded protein: CASSQDGRSGRIF. This chain links TRBV4-3 with TRBJ2-1; TRBD2 agrees at 9 bases. CDR1 and CDR2 (germline): LGHNA, YSLEER. This CDR3 is built from 13 residues.

The chain employs TRBV15 and TRBJ1-1, with 9 nucleotides matching TRBD1. From germline, CDR1 is LNHNV and CDR2 YYDKDF (reference sequence). This CDR3 is built from 14 residues. The V and J ends lost 1 base and 10 bases, in that order; junction bases with no gene match: 7. For the CDR3, the DNA is TGTGCCACCAGCAGAGGGCGACAGGGGGAGGTAGCTTTCTTT. It is translated as CATSRGRQGEVAFF.

This clone has more than one count but fewer than ten. V gene TRBV6-5 combines with J gene TRBJ2-7; 8 positions match TRBD2. CDR3 length equals 13 residues. The trim removed 6 bases at V and 3 bases at J, leaving 4 bases unmatched. CDR1 is MNHEY, CDR2 SVGAGI, per germline. The CDR3 DNA reads TGTGCCAGCAGGGGACTAGGGAACTACGAGCAGTACTTC. It is translated as CASRGLGNYEQYF.

The count of this clone is one. The rearrangement joins TRBV7-6 to TRBJ2-3, with 10 bases lining up with TRBD2. The J segment lost 4 bases and the V segment lost 1 base, leaving 5 bases of the junction unmatched. Germline V CDR1 and CDR2: SGHVS, FNYEAQ. The CDR3 contains 16 residues. CDR3 nucleotide sequence: TGTGCCAGCAGCTTAGTAGGTCTAGCGGGAGCAGATACGCAGTATTTT. Protein product: CASSLVGLAGADTQYF.

The rearrangement joins TRBV28 to TRBJ1-1, with TRBD1 matching over 7 bases. CDR1 is MDHEN and CDR2 is SYDVKM in the germline V gene. With V trimmed by 5 bases and J by 1 base, 4 bases remained unmatched. The CDR3 has 14 residues. The CDR3 nucleotides read TGTGCCAGCAGTCCAGACAGGGCGAACACTGAAGCTTTCTTT. Protein sequence: CASSPDRANTEAFF.

CDR3 residues: CASTDQDRDINQPQHF. CDR3 DNA sequence: TGTGCCAGCACCGACCAAGACAGGGATATTAATCAGCCCCAGCATTTT. V gene TRBV18 combines with J gene TRBJ1-5, with 7 nucleotides matching TRBD1. The germline CDR1 and CDR2 sequences are KGHSH and LQKENI. The CDR3 consists of 16 residues. J lost 4 bases, V lost 8 bases, and 14 bases had no gene match.

This clone was seen only a few times. The chain has TRBV7-9 and TRBJ2-1; TRBD2 aligns across 9 bases. J was trimmed by 7 bases and V by 6 bases; bases with no gene match: 13. Germline lookup yields CDR1 SEHNR and CDR2 FQNEAQ (reference sequence). This CDR3 is built from 16 residues. The CDR3, as DNA: TGTGCCAGCAGACCCCGCTTCATAGCGGGAGTAAATGAGCAGTTCTTC. It specifies CASRPRFIAGVNEQFF.

The chain couples TRBV10-3 to TRBJ2-2, with 14 bases identical to TRBD2. V dropped 7 bases and J dropped 0; count of bases not matched to a gene: 4. This CDR3 has 17 amino acids. Germline CDR1 reads ENHRY; CDR2 reads SYGVKD. CDR3 sequence (DNA): TGTGCCATCACCGGGACTAGCGGGAGAGCGAACACCGGGGAGCTGTTTTTT. It codes for CAITGTSGRANTGELFF.

The chain has TRBV28 and TRBJ1-1; TRBD1 matches 7 bases. J was trimmed by 10 bases and V by 7 bases; bases with no gene match: 15. The germline CDR1 and CDR2 sequences are MDHEN and SYDVKM. The CDR3 length is 14 residues. CDR3 sequence (DNA): TGTGCCAGCACCCCAAACGCTGGACAGGATGGAGCTTTCTTT. This translates into CASTPNAGQDGAFF.

V is TRBV4-3 and J is TRBJ1-2; 9 bases are a match to TRBD1. V lost 6 bases to trimming and J lost 8 bases; unmatched junction nucleotides: 7. Germline CDR1 and CDR2: LGHNA and YSLEER. The CDR3 spans 13 residues. The CDR3: CASSRDRDFGYTF. CDR3 DNA sequence: TGCGCCAGCAGTCGGGACAGGGACTTCGGCTACACCTTC.

This chain uses TRBV30 with TRBJ1-3, with D maybe TRBD1 (6 bases). The V gene's germline CDR1 is GTSNPN and CDR2 SVGIG (reference sequence). V was shortened by 5 bases and J by 0 bases, with 11 bases between the two germline ends. This CDR3 is 14 amino acids long. CDR3 in amino acids: CAWETGSSGNTIYF. As DNA, the CDR3 is TGTGCCTGGGAAACAGGGAGCTCTGGAAACACCATATATTTT.

V gene TRBV5-4 combines with J gene TRBJ2-1; 8 nucleotides match TRBD1. This CDR3 has 16 residues. After removal of 3 bases from V and 6 bases from J, the junction contained 11 bases not matched to a gene. Germline CDR1 SGHNT, CDR2 YYREEE (reference sequence). The CDR3 loop is CASSSSRTGLRNEQFF. Written as DNA, the CDR3 is TGTGCCAGCAGCTCCTCTCGGACAGGGCTTCGCAATGAGCAGTTCTTC.

The chain joins TRBV7-8 to TRBJ2-3; 8 positions agree with TRBD2. The CDR3 runs 16 residues. In germline, CDR1 is SGHVS, CDR2 FQNEAQ. Germline trimming cut 1 base from V and 4 bases from J; bases unmatched to any gene: 7. CDR3 bases: TGTGCCAGCAGCTTAGTGACAGCGGGAGACGCAGATACGCAGTATTTT. It codes for CASSLVTAGDADTQYF.

The V call is TRBV4-3, the J call TRBJ2-5, with a weak D call TRBD1 (8 bases). Trimming removed 0 bases from V and 4 bases from J, with 15 bases in between. Germline V gene data show CDR1 as LGHNA and CDR2 as YSLEER. The CDR3 is 16 amino acids. The CDR3 loop is CASSQDSNRGGETQYF. The DNA for the CDR3 is TGCGCCAGCAGCCAAGATTCGAACAGGGGGGGAGAGACCCAGTACTTC.

This clone is medium-sized within its sample. The chain joins TRBV27 to TRBJ2-7, with D maybe TRBD2 (5 bases). Trimming removed 3 bases at V and 6 bases at J, with 21 bases between. Germline CDR1 MNHEY, CDR2 SMNVEV (reference sequence). The CDR3 consists of 16 residues. The chain's CDR3 is CASSFYGGTPEGEQYF. The CDR3 DNA reads as TGTGCCAGCAGTTTTTATGGAGGAACCCCCGAAGGCGAGCAGTACTTC.

The chain employs TRBV27 and TRBJ2-7; TRBD1 might be the D (6 bases). V was pared by 2 bases and J by 4 bases, with 18 bases between. The CDR3 runs to 16 residues. Germline V gene sequence: CDR1 MNHEY, CDR2 SMNVEV (reference sequence). CDR3 sequence reads: CASSLIGRGTSYEQYF. The CDR3 nucleotides read TGTGCCAGCAGTTTAATAGGCAGGGGTACGTCTTACGAGCAGTACTTC.

V gene TRBV12-3 or TRBV12-4 combines with J gene TRBJ2-5; tentative D call: TRBD2 (6 bases). This CDR3 contains 12 residues. Trimming took 3 bases from V and 4 from J, leaving 6 bases between them. Written as DNA, the CDR3 is TGTGCCAGCAGTTTGGAGGGAGAGACCCAGTACTTC. As protein: CASSLEGETQYF.

This chain links TRBV10-2 with TRBJ2-1, with 10 bases matching TRBD2. J lost 7 bases, V lost 8 bases, and 14 bases had no gene match. The CDR3 is 16 residues long. Germline lookup yields CDR1 WSHSY and CDR2 SAAADI. The CDR3 coding sequence is TGCGCCAGCTCCAGGGGAGCGGGAGGGCCGATAAATGAGCAGTTCTTC. Translated: CASSRGAGGPINEQFF.

This chain links TRBV21-1 with TRBJ1-5; the table's D call TRBD1 went unverified against the DNA. TRBV21-1 is a pseudogene segment. CDR3 length: 16 amino acids. CDR3 residues: CASSKEGTDSNQPQHF. The CDR3 DNA is TGTGCCAGCAGCAAAGAAGGGACAGATAGCAATCAGCCCCAGCATTTT.

CDR3 bases: TGTGCCAGCAGCCCATCCAGGGGCGAAAGCACAGATACGCAGTATTTT. It yields the protein CASSPSRGESTDTQYF. The rearrangement links TRBV28 to TRBJ2-3, with D possibly being TRBD1 (6 bases). The CDR3 loop spans 16 amino acids. Germline CDR1 is MDHEN and CDR2 is SYDVKM. The V gene lost 6 bases and the J gene lost 0 bases, with 16 bases spanning the gap.

The chain carries TRBV5-6 and TRBJ2-2; the D gene is possibly TRBD2 (6 bases). V dropped 8 bases and J dropped 7 bases, with 18 bases sitting between them. Germline CDR1 and CDR2: SGHDT and YYEEEE. This CDR3 is built from 14 residues. The CDR3 here is CASGTSMTVGELFF. The DNA of the CDR3 is TGTGCCAGTGGAACTAGCATGACGGTCGGGGAGCTGTTTTTT. The whole variable domain, remainder taken from reference TRBV5-6 and TRBJ2-2, is DAGVTQSPTHLIKTRGQQVTLRCSPKSGHDTVSWYQQALGQGPQFIFQYYEEEERQRGNFPDRFSGHQFPNYSSELNVNALLLGDSALYLCASGTSMTVGELFFGEGSRLTVL.

The DNA of the CDR3 is TGTGCCAGCAGCTCGCAGATCCAGAACACTGAAGCTTTCTTT. Amino acids: CASSSQIQNTEAFF. The chain uses TRBV7-2 and TRBJ1-1; D unclear. This CDR3 region has 14 residues. Germline V CDR1 and CDR2: SGHTA, FQGNSA. Trimming took 4 bases from V and 1 from J, leaving 10 bases between them.

This chain links TRBV5-1 with TRBJ2-2, with D possibly being TRBD1 (6 bases). The CDR3 has 16 residues. The germline V and J ends were trimmed by 0 bases and 1 base, with 10 bases remaining between them. Looked up from germline, CDR1 is SGHRS and CDR2 is YFSETQ. CDR3 in DNA: TGCGCCAGCAGCTTGGAGGGACACTTGAACACCGGGGAGCTGTTTTTT. Protein sequence: CASSLEGHLNTGELFF.

The rearrangement uses TRBV9 and TRBJ1-6; maybe TRBD1 (6 bases). The CDR3 has 14 amino acids. Trimming took 5 bases from V and 5 from J, leaving 11 bases between them. Germline CDR1 is SGDLS and CDR2 is YYNGEE. CDR3 amino acids: CASSGRTDNSPLHF. As DNA, the CDR3 is TGTGCCAGCAGTGGTAGGACAGATAATTCACCCCTCCACTTT.

This sequence joins TRBV5-8 and TRBJ2-3, with TRBD2 identical over 15 bases. Trimming at V came to 4 bases and at J to 5 bases, leaving 5 bases not matched to a gene. There are 16 residues in the CDR3. The germline gives CDR1 SGHTS, CDR2 YDEGEE. The DNA of the CDR3 is TGTGCCAGCAGCCCCGGACTAGCGGGAGGGAGAGATACGCAGTATTTT. Residues: CASSPGLAGGRDTQYF.